A selection of T cell receptor beta chains follows, all from one sample in a study of blood T cell repertoires in COVID-19. The method was immunoSEQ multiplex PCR; TCRdb's version includes in-frame clones alone and lacks a portion of them. This sample carries some 170,000 clones, roughly 82% of them seen once, and the ten largest clones take approximately 8.7%. Sequencing input: peripheral blood. Receptor source: a woman between 65 and 79 years old with acute or convalescent COVID-19. The CDR3 runs from the conserved cysteine through the conserved F or W. D genes are given only for firm matches. Part of the rows lack a size; the others show once, few, many or a class for expanded clones.

>NA|NA|15|TRBJ1-1|TRBV18
CASSVTDRGNTEAFF
TGTGCCAGCTCAGTCACGGACAGAGGAAACACTGAAGCTTTCTTT
>NA|NA|16|TRBJ1-3|TRBV6-2/TRBV6-3
CASSYFKWGGGNTIYF
TGTGCCAGCAGTTACTTCAAGTGGGGAGGTGGAAACACCATATATTTT
>NA|TRBD1|15|TRBJ1-5|TRBV3-1/TRBV3-2
CASSATGTGNQPQHF
TGTGCCAGCAGCGCGACAGGGACGGGCAATCAGCCCCAGCATTTT
>NA|TRBD2|15|TRBJ2-2|TRBV4-2
CASSQSSGGTGELFF
TGTGCCAGCAGCCAATCCAGCGGGGGCACCGGGGAGCTGTTTTTT
>NA|NA|16|TRBJ1-2|TRBV11-2
CASSPGVGRGNYGYTF
TGTGCCAGCAGCCCAGGGGTAGGCAGGGGTAACTATGGCTACACCTTC
>NA|TRBD1|16|TRBJ2-5|TRBV5-4
CASSLGLTGELETQYF
TGTGCCAGCAGCTTGGGTCTTACAGGGGAATTGGAGACCCAGTACTTC
>many|NA|15|TRBJ2-7|TRBV28
CASSLGGMRSYEQYF
TGTGCCAGCAGTTTAGGAGGGATGAGGTCCTACGAGCAGTACTTC
>NA|TRBD2|18|TRBJ2-3|TRBV4-2
CASSQEGTSGVAPDTQYF
TGTGCCAGCAGCCAAGAAGGGACTAGCGGGGTTGCGCCAGATACGCAGTATTTT
>NA|TRBD2|16|TRBJ2-1|TRBV7-9
CASRSAETSGSNEQFF
TGTGCCAGCAGATCCGCCGAGACTAGCGGGAGCAATGAGCAGTTCTTC
>NA|TRBD2|15|TRBJ2-3|TRBV6-2/TRBV6-3
CASSQRGVGTDTQYF
TGTGCCAGCAGTCAGCGGGGCGTGGGCACAGATACGCAGTATTTT
>NA|NA|13|TRBJ2-1|TRBV7-6
CASSSSLNKEQFF
TGTGCCAGCAGTAGTAGCTTGAACAAGGAGCAGTTCTTC
>NA|TRBD1|15|TRBJ1-6|TRBV9
CASSVTDRVGSPLHF
TGTGCCAGCAGCGTAACTGACAGGGTTGGGTCACCCCTCCACTTT
>NA|TRBD1|14|TRBJ1-4|TRBV5-1
CASSPGQENEKLFF
TGCGCCAGCAGCCCGGGACAGGAGAATGAAAAACTGTTTTTT
>NA|NA|13|TRBJ2-4|TRBV7-9
CASSYDSINIQYF
TGTGCCAGCAGTTATGACAGTATCAACATTCAGTACTTC
>NA|NA|14|TRBJ2-3|TRBV7-2
CASSLGGITDTQYF
TGTGCCAGCAGCTTAGGCGGGATCACAGATACGCAGTATTTT
>NA|TRBD2|13|TRBJ2-7|TRBV7-2
CASSFSGGHEQYF
TGTGCCAGCAGCTTCAGCGGGGGTCACGAGCAGTACTTC
>NA|NA|15|TRBJ1-1|TRBV11-1
CASSLMRYQSTEAFF
TGTGCCAGCAGCTTAATGAGGTACCAGAGCACTGAAGCTTTCTTT
>NA|TRBD2|19|TRBJ2-5|TRBV5-1
CASTLIPGLAEPPQETQYF
TGCGCCAGCACCCTAATTCCGGGACTAGCGGAGCCACCCCAAGAGACCCAGTACTTC
>NA|TRBD1|15|TRBJ1-2|TRBV30
CAWSPGTVLNYGYTF
TGTGCCTGGAGCCCCGGGACAGTGCTCAACTATGGCTACACCTTC
>few|TRBD2|14|TRBJ2-3|TRBV7-2
CASSSGRGADTQYF
TGTGCCAGCAGCTCAGGGCGGGGGGCAGATACGCAGTATTTT
>NA|TRBD2|16|TRBJ2-2|TRBV3-1/TRBV3-2
CASSHGLAGMAGELFF
TGTGCCAGCAGCCACGGACTAGCGGGGATGGCCGGGGAGCTGTTTTTT
>NA|NA|15|TRBJ2-1|TRBV7-2
CASSLARGEYNEQFF
TGTGCCAGCAGCTTAGCCAGGGGGGAGTACAATGAGCAGTTCTTC
>NA|NA|15|TRBJ2-1|TRBV19
CASKEARKMNNEQFF
TGTGCCAGTAAGGAGGCGCGGAAGATGAACAATGAGCAGTTCTTC
>NA|NA|13|TRBJ1-5|TRBV2
CASSAGYNQPQHF
TGTGCCAGCAGTGCGGGGTACAATCAGCCCCAGCATTTT
>NA|TRBD1|15|TRBJ1-2|TRBV28
CASSTWTGFTYGYTF
TGTGCCAGCAGTACTTGGACAGGTTTTACCTATGGCTACACCTTC
>NA|TRBD1|16|TRBJ2-3|TRBV4-3
CASSRGTGASTDTQYF
TGCGCCAGCAGCCGAGGGACAGGGGCATCCACAGATACGCAGTATTTT
>NA|NA|15|TRBJ2-3|TRBV28
CASSTTSYEMNTQYF
TGTGCCAGCAGTACGACTAGTTACGAGATGAATACGCAGTATTTT
>few|TRBD2|16|TRBJ2-1|TRBV18
CASSPPSGGRYNEQFF
TGTGCCAGCTCACCACCTAGCGGGGGGAGGTACAATGAGCAGTTCTTC
>NA|TRBD2|16|TRBJ2-3|TRBV6-1
CASSETTSGGTDTQYF
TGTGCCAGCAGTGAAACAACTAGCGGGGGCACAGATACGCAGTATTTT
>NA|NA|14|TRBJ1-1|TRBV19
CASNEGRPGTEAFF
TGTGCCAGTAATGAGGGTCGGCCGGGCACTGAAGCTTTCTTT
>NA|NA|11|TRBJ2-3|TRBV2
CASSLTDTQYF
TGTGCCAGCAGTCTCACAGATACGCAGTATTTT
>NA|NA|14|TRBJ1-3|TRBV19
CASSIGRLGNTIYF
TGTGCCAGTAGTATAGGCAGGCTTGGAAACACCATATATTTT
>few|TRBD1|15|TRBJ1-5|TRBV20-1
CSASSGTGGGQPQHF
TGCAGTGCTAGTTCCGGGACAGGGGGCGGTCAGCCCCAGCATTTT